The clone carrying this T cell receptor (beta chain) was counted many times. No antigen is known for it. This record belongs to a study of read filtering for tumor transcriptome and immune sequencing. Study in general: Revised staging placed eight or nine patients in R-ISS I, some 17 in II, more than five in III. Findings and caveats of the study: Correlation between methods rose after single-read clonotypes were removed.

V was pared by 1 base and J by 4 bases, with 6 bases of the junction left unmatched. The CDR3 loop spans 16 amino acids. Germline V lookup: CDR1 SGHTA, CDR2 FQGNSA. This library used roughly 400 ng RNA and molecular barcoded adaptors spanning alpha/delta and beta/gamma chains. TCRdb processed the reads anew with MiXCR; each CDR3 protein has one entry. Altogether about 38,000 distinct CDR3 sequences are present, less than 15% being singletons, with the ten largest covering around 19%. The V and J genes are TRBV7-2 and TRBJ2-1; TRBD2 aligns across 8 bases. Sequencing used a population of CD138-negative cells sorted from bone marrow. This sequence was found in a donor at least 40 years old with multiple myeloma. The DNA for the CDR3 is TGTGCCAGCAGCTTAGTAGCGGGACCCAAATACAATGAGCAGTTCTTC. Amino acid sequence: CASSLVAGPKYNEQFF.